Listed here is a single T cell receptor beta chain. Assay: immunoSEQ multiplex PCR; the TCRdb copy retains only in-frame clones and omits some. The sample records over 45,000 clones, approximately 91% being singletons. These data belong to a study of T cell changes during pregnancy in multiple sclerosis. Deletions cut 3 bases from V and 3 bases from J, with 17 bases between. Per the germline V gene, CDR1 is SGHVS and CDR2 is FQNEAQ. CDR3 length: 16 amino acids. The V and J genes are TRBV7-8 and TRBJ1-2, with a tentative D call TRBD1 (5 bases). This receptor was identified in a female donor with multiple sclerosis, enrolled in a pregnancy study. The source material was CD4+ T cells from peripheral blood mononuclear cells, sampled in the third trimester of pregnancy. The CDR3 spells CASSFGPSGGDYGYTF. In DNA form, the CDR3 reads TGTGCCAGCAGCTTCGGGCCGAGTGGGGGGGACTATGGCTACACCTTC. Looking up the rest from reference TRBV7-8 and TRBJ1-2 gives the full variable domain: GAGVSQSPRYKVAKRGQDVALRCDPISGHVSLFWYQQALGQGPEFLTYFQNEAQLDKSGLPSDRFFAERPEGSVSTLKIQRTQQEDSAVYLCASSFGPSGGDYGYTFGSGTRLTVV.